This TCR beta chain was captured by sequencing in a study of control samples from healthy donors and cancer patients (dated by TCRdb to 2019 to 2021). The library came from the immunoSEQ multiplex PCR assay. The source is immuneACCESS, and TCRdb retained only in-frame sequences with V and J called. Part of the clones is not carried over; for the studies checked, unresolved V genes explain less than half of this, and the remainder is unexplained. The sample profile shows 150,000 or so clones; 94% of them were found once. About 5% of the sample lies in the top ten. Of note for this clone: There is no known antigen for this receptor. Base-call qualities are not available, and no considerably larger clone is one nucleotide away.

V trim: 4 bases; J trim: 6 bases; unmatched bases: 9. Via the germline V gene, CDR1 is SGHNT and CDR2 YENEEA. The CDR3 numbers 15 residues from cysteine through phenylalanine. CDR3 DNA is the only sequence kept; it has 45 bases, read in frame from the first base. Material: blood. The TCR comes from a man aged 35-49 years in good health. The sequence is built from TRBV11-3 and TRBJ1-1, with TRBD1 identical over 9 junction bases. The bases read TGTGCCAGCAGCTCTTCGACAGGGGGAGAGGCTGAAGCTTTCTTT. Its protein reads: CASSSSTGGEAEAFF.